This T cell receptor (beta chain) was captured by sequencing in a study of a mutant IDH1 vaccine in newly diagnosed glioma. The repertoire was sequenced with immunoSEQ multiplex PCR; TCRdb's copy has only in-frame clones and lacks some. Of tens of thousands of clones listed, approximately 80% are singletons. This sample's time point: baseline, week 1 (first vaccination visit). Sample treatment: pre-vaccination baseline after standard-of-care therapy. The CDR3 extends over 15 amino acids. Germline CDR1 is SGHRS and CDR2 is YFSETQ. J gave up 0 bases and V 6 bases, and 9 bases lay outside the gene matches.

Sequencing used PBMCs, obtained from a glioma patient treated with radiotherapy, temozolomide or both. The genes are TRBV5-1 and TRBJ2-7; TRBD1 matches 7 bases. This clonotype was sampled from a middle-aged woman with glioma. CDR3: CASTKGGQNSYEQYF. The CDR3 DNA reads as TGCGCCAGCACAAAAGGGGGACAGAACTCCTACGAGCAGTACTTC.